In this sample, the clone carrying this TCR beta chain turned up a few times. These data are taken from a study of blood T cell repertoires in COVID-19. Study in general: Sites across the United States, Italy and Spain contributed samples from acute and convalescent COVID-19.

This CDR3 is built from 15 residues. The V gene end was trimmed by 3 bases and the J gene end by 4 bases; junction bases not matched to a gene: 5. Germline CDR1 and CDR2: MDHEN and SYDVKM. Recruits, aged roughly 18 to 89 years, lived in approximately 26 US areas. Membership in each cohort depended on participant-reported clinical history. The protocol was immunoSEQ multiplex PCR, while the TCRdb copy is restricted to in-frame clones and leaves out a portion. The repertoire includes 310,000 or so clones, over 80% of them detected once, and around 10% sits in the top ten. Sequencing input: PBMCs or T cells enriched from blood (not recorded which). This sequence joins TRBV28 and TRBJ2-3, with TRBD2 identical over 9 bases. The receptor was isolated from a woman younger than 30 who had recovered from COVID-19. This CDR3 reads CASSLGRGGPDTQYF. DNA of the CDR3: TGTGCCAGCAGTTTGGGGCGGGGGGGCCCAGATACGCAGTATTTT.